The source of this T cell receptor beta chain is a study of cytomegalovirus exposure and HLA in healthy donors. At the level of the study: Around 89 million unique TCRs from HLA-typed donors made up an early data release.

J was trimmed by 7 bases and V by 5 bases; bases with no gene match: 12. Germline CDR1 and CDR2: SNHLY and FYNNEI. The CDR3 has 17 residues. The PCR used 60 Vbeta and 13 Jbeta primers. TCRdb's table, derived via immunoSEQ multiplex PCR, lists solely in-frame clones and lacks some. Of 170,000 or so clones listed, 80% are singletons. The chain links TRBV2 to TRBJ1-6; 9 positions agree with TRBD1. The source material was PBMCs. The receptor was derived from a woman in her 50s in good health and CMV-seropositive. CDR3 nucleotides: TGTGCCAGCAGTTTAATGGGACAGGGCCTTCCAAATTCACCCCTCCACTTT. Its translation is CASSLMGQGLPNSPLHF.